This is a list of T cell receptor beta chains from one sample in a study of blood T cell repertoires in COVID-19. Assay used: immunoSEQ multiplex PCR; TCRdb lists only in-frame clones, some missing. The table lists about 320,000 clones, roughly nine tenths of them singletons. Sequencing was done on a sample of peripheral blood. These receptors all come from a woman aged 30 to 39 with COVID-19, enrolled during active disease. The CDR3 runs from the conserved cysteine through the conserved F or W. The D gene is left open where the match is weak. Where a row states a size, it is once, few, many or the class of an expanded clone; other rows omit it.

D gene	V gene	J gene	clone size	CDR3 protein	CDR3 DNA
TRBD1	TRBV6-4	TRBJ2-1	.	CASSDRGHNEQFF	TGTGCCAGCAGTGACAGGGGGCACAATGAGCAGTTCTTC
.	TRBV3-1/TRBV3-2	TRBJ2-1	.	CASSHRGRPYNEQFF	TGTGCCAGCAGCCATCGCGGGCGACCCTACAATGAGCAGTTCTTC
.	TRBV7-8	TRBJ1-2	.	CASTRAGPRGYTF	TGTGCCAGCACCAGGGCGGGGCCCCGGGGCTACACCTTC
TRBD1	TRBV2	TRBJ1-5	once	CASSTQGAGQPQHF	TGTGCCAGCAGCACCCAGGGGGCAGGTCAGCCCCAGCATTTT
.	TRBV5-1	TRBJ2-7	.	CASSLAWGAYEQYF	TGCGCCAGCAGCTTGGCCTGGGGGGCCTACGAGCAGTACTTC
TRBD2	TRBV10-2	TRBJ2-2	.	CASTLAGSNTGELFF	TGCGCCAGCACTCTAGCGGGGTCGAACACCGGGGAGCTGTTTTTT
TRBD1	TRBV12-3/TRBV12-4	TRBJ1-2	.	CASSPTGDGYTF	TGTGCCAGCAGTCCCACAGGGGACGGCTACACCTTC
TRBD2	TRBV2	TRBJ2-3	.	CASELAEQDTQYF	TGTGCCAGCGAACTAGCGGAGCAAGATACGCAGTATTTT
TRBD1	TRBV5-1	TRBJ1-1	.	CASSYRDRATEAFF	TGCGCCAGCAGCTACAGGGACAGGGCCACTGAAGCTTTCTTT
TRBD1	TRBV3-1/TRBV3-2	TRBJ1-2	.	CASSDRAREGYTF	TGTGCCAGCTCGGACAGGGCAAGGGAGGGCTACACCTTC
TRBD2	TRBV5-6	TRBJ2-2	.	CASSLRTSGANTGELFF	TGTGCCAGCAGCTTGCGGACTAGCGGAGCGAACACCGGGGAGCTGTTTTTT
.	TRBV27	TRBJ2-7	.	CASSDGGEQYF	TGTGCCAGCTCCGACGGGGGCGAGCAGTACTTC
TRBD1	TRBV5-1	TRBJ1-2	.	CASSLPGGGYTF	TGCGCCAGCAGCTTGCCAGGGGGTGGCTACACCTTC
.	TRBV19	TRBJ1-2	.	CASSIWRDGYGYTF	TGTGCCAGTAGTATTTGGCGGGACGGCTATGGCTACACCTTC
TRBD1	TRBV9	TRBJ1-4	.	CASSVDSGDSPSNEKLFF	TGTGCCAGCAGCGTAGATTCGGGGGACAGCCCATCTAATGAAAAACTGTTTTTT
.	TRBV5-1	TRBJ2-6	.	CASSPYSGANVLTF	TGCGCCAGCAGCCCGTACTCTGGGGCCAACGTCCTGACTTTC
TRBD1	TRBV7-9	TRBJ1-1	.	CASSKDRAIAFF	TGTGCCAGCAGCAAGGACAGGGCGATAGCTTTCTTT
.	TRBV6-5	TRBJ1-2	.	CASSYTRHYGYTF	TGTGCCAGCAGTTATACCAGGCACTATGGCTACACCTTC
.	TRBV10-3	TRBJ1-5	.	CAIRAGLEGNQPQHF	TGTGCCATCAGGGCAGGGCTAGAAGGCAATCAGCCCCAGCATTTT
.	TRBV15	TRBJ2-7	.	CATSREGPRTYEQYF	TGTGCCACCAGCAGAGAGGGGCCTCGGACCTACGAGCAGTACTTC
.	TRBV11-2	TRBJ2-3	.	CASSRWGTSTDTQYF	TGTGCCAGCAGCCGCTGGGGGACTAGCACAGATACGCAGTATTTT
.	TRBV2	TRBJ2-1	.	CARGPADEQFF	TGTGCCAGGGGGCCTGCGGATGAGCAGTTCTTC
.	TRBV19	TRBJ1-1	.	CASSIYGDTEAFF	TGTGCCAGTAGTATATACGGGGATACTGAAGCTTTCTTT
.	TRBV18	TRBJ2-3	.	CASSPRPGATDTQYF	TGTGCCAGCTCACCCCGCCCAGGGGCAACAGATACGCAGTATTTT